Presented here are 20 T cell receptor beta chains from one specimen sequenced in a study of blood T cells in healthy people across ages. Together with a sample-barcoded 5' primer, a J-beta primer mix was included in a second PCR lasting roughly 6 to 12 cycles. TCRdb used MiXCR to reprocess the 5' RACE reads, holding one entry per CDR3 protein. The table shows over 1,200,000 distinct CDR3 sequences, with roughly 59% occurring only once. Source material: blood. The receptors shown here come from a man between 18 and 29 years old in good health.

This rearrangement joins TRBV10-3 to TRBJ2-7, with 8 bases fitting TRBD1. Losses at the gene ends were 8 bases for V and 3 bases for J; bases not matched to a gene: 12. The germline V gene has CDR1 ENHRY and CDR2 SYGVKD. The CDR3 has 15 residues. This CDR3 is CAIGLGQGAVYEQYF. For the CDR3, the DNA is TGTGCCATCGGTCTGGGGCAGGGGGCCGTCTACGAGCAGTACTTC.

The gene calls are TRBV5-6 and TRBJ2-7; D gene ambiguous. The CDR3 is 13 amino acids. Trimming pared 4 bases from V and 3 bases from J, leaving 11 bases between. CDR1 SGHDT and CDR2 YYEEEE come from the germline V gene. For the CDR3, the DNA is TGTGCCAGCAGCCCCGCCAGCTTCTACGAGCAGTACTTC. It yields the protein CASSPASFYEQYF.

The chain uses TRBV15 and TRBJ2-7, with 11 positions matching TRBD2. The germline V gene encodes CDR1 LNHNV and CDR2 YYDKDF (reference sequence). With V trimmed by 0 bases and J by 1 base, 14 bases remained unmatched. This CDR3 region has 20 residues. CDR3 sequence reads: CATSRDFGTSGSKVSYEQYF. The CDR3, as DNA: TGTGCCACCAGCAGAGATTTCGGAACTAGCGGGAGTAAAGTGTCCTACGAGCAGTACTTC. Complete variable domain (other parts from reference TRBV15 and TRBJ2-7): DAMVIQNPRYQVTQFGKPVTLSCSQTLNHNVMYWYQQKSSQAPKLLFHYYDKDFNNEADTPDNFQSRRPNTSFCFLDIRSPGLGDTAMYLCATSRDFGTSGSKVSYEQYFGPGTRLTVT.

This clonotype was detected once. The gene calls are TRBV5-1 and TRBJ2-2; TRBD1 matches 11 bases. With 1 base clipped from V and 3 bases from J, the junction kept 8 bases outside the gene matches. The CDR3 contains 18 residues. The germline CDR1 and CDR2 sequences are SGHRS and YFSETQ. In DNA, the CDR3 is TGCGCCAGCAGCTTGAATGGACAGGGGGCTTTTCACACCGGGGAGCTGTTTTTT. It is translated as CASSLNGQGAFHTGELFF.

V usage is TRBV28 and J usage is TRBJ1-1; no clear D gene. V shed 1 base and J shed 1 base, with 7 bases lying between them. The CDR3 extends over 14 amino acids. Germline V gives CDR1 MDHEN, CDR2 SYDVKM. The CDR3 DNA follows: TGTGCCAGCAGTTTATACCGGACGAACACTGAAGCTTTCTTT. Protein sequence: CASSLYRTNTEAFF.

This clonotype has just a few counts. The DNA for the CDR3 is TGTGCCACCAGCAGAGTTGAGAGAAACCAAGAGACCCAGTACTTC. Protein sequence: CATSRVERNQETQYF. This sequence joins TRBV15 and TRBJ2-5; D call uncertain. The germline V gene has CDR1 LNHNV and CDR2 YYDKDF (reference sequence). The CDR3 has 15 residues. Trimming shortened V by 1 base and J by 0 bases, and 9 bases separated the two germline ends. The full variable domain, rest sourced from reference TRBV15 and TRBJ2-5, is DAMVIQNPRYQVTQFGKPVTLSCSQTLNHNVMYWYQQKSSQAPKLLFHYYDKDFNNEADTPDNFQSRRPNTSFCFLDIRSPGLGDTAMYLCATSRVERNQETQYFGPGTRLLVL.

This clonotype was detected only once. CDR3 amino acids: CSAVEQNTGELFF. In nucleotides, the CDR3 is TGCAGTGCCGTGGAGCAGAACACCGGGGAGCTGTTTTTT. V and J are TRBV20-1 and TRBJ2-2; D not resolved. Germline CDR1 and CDR2: DFQATT and SNEGSKA (reference sequence). V gave up 6 bases and J gave up 1 base, with 9 bases separating them. This CDR3 has 13 residues.

This clonotype appeared a few times. The V call is TRBV6-5, the J call TRBJ1-2, with D uncertain. The germline V gene has CDR1 MNHEY and CDR2 SVGAGI. The length of the CDR3 is 11 residues. Trimming stripped 6 bases from V and 8 bases from J, with 10 bases between. The CDR3 reads CASRALWGYTF. The CDR3 nucleotides are TGTGCCAGCAGGGCGCTTTGGGGCTACACCTTC.

The chain has TRBV20-1 and TRBJ2-3; D assignment may be TRBD1 or TRBD2 (5 bases each). CDR3 length: 15 amino acids. V was pared by 3 bases and J by 1 base, with 14 bases between. CDR1 and CDR2 (germline): DFQATT, SNEGSKA (reference sequence). CDR3 in DNA: TGCAGTGCTAGGGGACGAGCTGCCGGCACAGATACGCAGTATTTT. Its translation: CSARGRAAGTDTQYF.

This clonotype was counted a few times. The V and J genes are TRBV29-1 and TRBJ2-1; 10 bases map to TRBD2. Germline values: CDR1 SQVTM, CDR2 ANQGSEA. Losses at the gene ends were 8 bases for V and 3 bases for J; bases not matched to a gene: 13. The CDR3 has 16 residues. For the CDR3, the DNA is TGCAGCAGCGGAACCCTAGCGGGAGTGGACTACAATGAGCAGTTCTTC. Translated, it gives CSSGTLAGVDYNEQFF.

To note about this clonotype: A junction boundary mismatches the germline segment, possibly from a read error. V gene TRBV7-6 combines with J gene TRBJ2-5, with a weak D call TRBD2 (5 bases). The last part of the DNA fits TRBJ2-7 better; the J call may be wrong. This CDR3 has 13 amino acids. Germline V gene lookup returns CDR1 SGHVS and CDR2 FNYEAQ. The CDR3: CASSVAWGDEQYF. The DNA of the CDR3 is TGTGCCAGCAGCGTAGCTTGGGGAGACGAGCAGTACTTC.

This chain joins TRBV12-3 or TRBV12-4 and TRBJ2-1; D is unresolved. Trimming shortened V by 1 base and J by 4 bases, and 14 bases separated the two germline ends. This CDR3 comprises 16 residues. CDR3: CASSLVTSLDYNEQFF. In DNA form, the CDR3 reads TGTGCCAGCAGTTTAGTAACCAGTCTCGATTACAATGAGCAGTTCTTC.

This clonotype was seen more than once but under ten times. The chain recombines TRBV12-3 or TRBV12-4 with TRBJ1-4; D is unresolved. The CDR3 spans 16 residues. Trimming removed 2 bases at V and 8 bases at J, with 18 bases between. CDR3 bases: TGTGCCAGCAGTTTACTCAGCCTGCAGCATTGGGAAAAACTGTTTTTT. Its translation is CASSLLSLQHWEKLFF.

There are a few counts of this clonotype. The chain recombines TRBV10-3 with TRBJ2-7; D is uncertain. V lost 5 bases and J 4 bases, leaving 9 bases between the germline ends. Germline V gene data show CDR1 as ENHRY and CDR2 as SYGVKD. This CDR3 has 12 residues. The DNA for the CDR3 is TGTGCCATCAGTCAAGGCGGTTACGAGCAGTACTTC. Residues: CAISQGGYEQYF.

The V gene is TRBV12-3 or TRBV12-4, the J gene TRBJ1-1, with 8 positions matching TRBD1. This CDR3 region has 13 residues. V trimming: 7 bases; J trimming: 7 bases; junction bases outside the gene matches: 8. The CDR3 DNA sequence: TGTGCCAGCACCGCGGGACAGGTAATTGAAGCTTTCTTT. Amino acids: CASTAGQVIEAFF.

J is TRBJ1-6 and V is TRBV12-3 or TRBV12-4; 7 nucleotides align to TRBD1. Trimming took 2 bases from V and 6 from J; bases not matched to a gene: 1. This CDR3 spans 14 amino acids. CDR3: CASSLRDSNSPLHF. In nucleotides, the CDR3 is TGTGCCAGCAGTTTAAGGGACAGTAATTCACCCCTCCACTTT.

The J gene is TRBJ2-1, the V gene TRBV18; tentatively, D is TRBD1 (5 bases). This CDR3 spans 13 amino acids. Germline-derived CDR1 and CDR2 are KGHSH and LQKENI. The germline V and J ends were trimmed by 2 bases and 5 bases, with 7 bases remaining between them. This CDR3 is CASSPGADNEQFF. CDR3 nucleotides: TGTGCCAGCTCACCAGGGGCGGACAATGAGCAGTTCTTC.

The rearrangement uses TRBV5-1 and TRBJ2-7, with 7 bases aligning to TRBD1. J lost 6 bases, V lost 4 bases, and 13 bases had no gene match. The CDR3 extends over 15 amino acids. In germline, CDR1 is SGHRS, CDR2 YFSETQ. The CDR3: CASSIDRVEGGEQYF. Here the CDR3 DNA reads TGCGCCAGCAGCATCGACAGGGTAGAAGGTGGCGAGCAGTACTTC.

This clonotype was seen more than once but under ten times. The J gene is TRBJ2-3, the V gene TRBV28, with no clear D. Between the trimmed V and J ends, which lost 5 bases and 2 bases, there was a span of 8 bases. In germline, CDR1 is MDHEN, CDR2 SYDVKM. This CDR3 is 13 amino acids long. The CDR3 sequence: CASSATITDTQYF. The CDR3, as DNA: TGTGCCAGCAGTGCCACCATCACAGATACGCAGTATTTT.

This chain connects TRBV28 to TRBJ1-1, with TRBD1 matching 7 bases. J lost 4 bases, V lost 9 bases, and 5 bases had no gene match. Germline assignment: CDR1 MDHEN and CDR2 SYDVKM. The CDR3 loop spans 12 amino acids. CDR3 amino acids: CARRQGLTEAFF. Here the CDR3 DNA reads TGTGCCAGAAGACAGGGTCTCACTGAAGCTTTCTTT.